This TCR beta chain was found in a study of neurological immune-mediated disorders. Germline loops: CDR1 SGHTA, CDR2 FQGTGA. There are 14 residues in the CDR3. This clonotype turned up a few times. A clone one base away is much larger, so this may be a read error. TCRdb analysed the 5' RACE reads with MiXCR anew, one entry per CDR3 protein. Among under 75,000 distinct CDR3 sequences listed, 2.5% to 3.5% were seen once. Sequenced input: PBMCs. The V call is TRBV7-3, the J call TRBJ2-6; tentative D call: TRBD1 (5 bases). The receptor was isolated from a woman in her fifties or sixties with multiple sclerosis. For the CDR3, the DNA is TGTGCCAGCAGCCCAATCTCTGGGGCCAAAGTCCTGACTTTC. It specifies CASSPISGAKVLTF.